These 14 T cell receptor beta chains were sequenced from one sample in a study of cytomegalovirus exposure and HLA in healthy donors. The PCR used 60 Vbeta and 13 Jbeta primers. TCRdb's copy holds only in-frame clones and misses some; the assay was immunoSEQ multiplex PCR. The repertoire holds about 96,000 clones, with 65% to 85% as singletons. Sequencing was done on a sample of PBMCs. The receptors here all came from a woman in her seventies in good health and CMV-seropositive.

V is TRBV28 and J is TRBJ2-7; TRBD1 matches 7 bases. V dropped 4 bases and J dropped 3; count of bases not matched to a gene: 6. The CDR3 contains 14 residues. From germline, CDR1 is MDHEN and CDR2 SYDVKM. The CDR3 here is CASSSWYRGYEQYF. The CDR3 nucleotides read TGTGCCAGCAGTTCTTGGTACAGGGGCTACGAGCAGTACTTC. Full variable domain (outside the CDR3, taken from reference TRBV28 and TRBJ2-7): DVKVTQSSRYLVKRTGEKVFLECVQDMDHENMFWYRQDPGLGLRLIYFSYDVKMKEKGDIPEGYSVSREKKERFSLILESASTNQTSMYLCASSSWYRGYEQYFGPGTRLTVT.

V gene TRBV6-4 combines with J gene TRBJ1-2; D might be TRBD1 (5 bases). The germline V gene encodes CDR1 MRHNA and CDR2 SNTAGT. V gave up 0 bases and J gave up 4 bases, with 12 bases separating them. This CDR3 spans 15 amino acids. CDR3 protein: CASSDSPTDFYGYTF. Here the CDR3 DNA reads TGTGCCAGCAGTGACTCACCGACAGACTTCTATGGCTACACCTTC.

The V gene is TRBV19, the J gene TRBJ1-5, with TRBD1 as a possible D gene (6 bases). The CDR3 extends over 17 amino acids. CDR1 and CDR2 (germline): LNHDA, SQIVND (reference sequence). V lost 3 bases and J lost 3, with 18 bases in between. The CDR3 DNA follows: TGTGCCAGTAGTATGGGGCTTGCGACAGGCCCCAATCAGCCCCAGCATTTT. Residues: CASSMGLATGPNQPQHF.

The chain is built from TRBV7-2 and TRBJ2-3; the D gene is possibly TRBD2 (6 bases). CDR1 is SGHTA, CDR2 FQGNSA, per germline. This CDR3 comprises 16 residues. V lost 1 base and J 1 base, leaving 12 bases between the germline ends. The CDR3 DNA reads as TGTGCCAGCAGCTTAGATAGGGCTAGCGGCACAGATACGCAGTATTTT. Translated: CASSLDRASGTDTQYF. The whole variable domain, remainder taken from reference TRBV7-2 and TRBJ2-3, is GAGVSQSPSNKVTEKGKDVELRCDPISGHTALYWYRQSLGQGLEFLIYFQGNSAPDKSGLPSDRFSAERTGGSVSTLTIQRTQQEDSAVYLCASSLDRASGTDTQYFGPGTRLTVL.

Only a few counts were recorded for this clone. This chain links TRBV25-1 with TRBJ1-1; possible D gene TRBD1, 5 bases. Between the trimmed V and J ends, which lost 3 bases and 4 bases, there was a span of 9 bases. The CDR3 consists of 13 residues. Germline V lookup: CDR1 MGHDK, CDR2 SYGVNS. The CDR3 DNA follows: TGTGCCAGCAGTGATTGGGGGGTCACTGAAGCTTTCTTT. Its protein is CASSDWGVTEAFF.

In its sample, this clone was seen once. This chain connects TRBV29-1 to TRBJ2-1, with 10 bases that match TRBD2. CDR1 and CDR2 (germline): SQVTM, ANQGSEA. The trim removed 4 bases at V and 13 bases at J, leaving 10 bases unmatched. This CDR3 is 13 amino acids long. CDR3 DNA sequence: TGCAGCGTTGGGCAGGGACTAGCGACGGGTCAGTTCTTC. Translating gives CSVGQGLATGQFF.

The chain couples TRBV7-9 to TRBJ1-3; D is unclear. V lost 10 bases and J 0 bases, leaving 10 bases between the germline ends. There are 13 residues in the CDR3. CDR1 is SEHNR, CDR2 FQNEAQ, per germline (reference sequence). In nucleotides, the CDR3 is TGTGCCACCCGCCCGAGCTCTGGAAACACCATATATTTT. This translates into CATRPSSGNTIYF. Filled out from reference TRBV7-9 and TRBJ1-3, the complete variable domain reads DTGVSQNPRHKITKRGQNVTFRCDPISEHNRLYWYRQTLGQGPEFLTYFQNEAQLEKSRLLSDRFSAERPKGSFSTLEIQRTEQGDSAMYLCATRPSSGNTIYFGEGSWLTVV.

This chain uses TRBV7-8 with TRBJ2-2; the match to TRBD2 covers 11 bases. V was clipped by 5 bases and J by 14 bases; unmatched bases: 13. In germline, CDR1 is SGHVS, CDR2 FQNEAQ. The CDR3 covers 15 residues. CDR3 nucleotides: TGTGCCAGCAGCGCCGGACTAGCGGGCCGGTTCGTTCTGTTTTTT. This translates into CASSAGLAGRFVLFF.

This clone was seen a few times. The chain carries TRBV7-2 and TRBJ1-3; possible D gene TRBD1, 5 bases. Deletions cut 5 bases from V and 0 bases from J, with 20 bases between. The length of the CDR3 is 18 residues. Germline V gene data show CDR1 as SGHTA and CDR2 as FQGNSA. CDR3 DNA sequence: TGTGCCAGCAGCCGTCAGGGCTGGGCAGCCGACTCTGGAAACACCATATATTTT. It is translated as CASSRQGWAADSGNTIYF. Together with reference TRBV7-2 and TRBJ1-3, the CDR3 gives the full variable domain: GAGVSQSPSNKVTEKGKDVELRCDPISGHTALYWYRQSLGQGLEFLIYFQGNSAPDKSGLPSDRFSAERTGGSVSTLTIQRTQQEDSAVYLCASSRQGWAADSGNTIYFGEGSWLTVV.

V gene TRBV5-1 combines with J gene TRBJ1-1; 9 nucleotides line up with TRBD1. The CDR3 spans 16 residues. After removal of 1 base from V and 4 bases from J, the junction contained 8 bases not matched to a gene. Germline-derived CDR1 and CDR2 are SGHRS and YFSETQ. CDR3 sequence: CASSLIQGAKGTEAFF. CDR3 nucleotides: TGCGCCAGCAGCTTGATACAGGGGGCGAAGGGCACTGAAGCTTTCTTT.

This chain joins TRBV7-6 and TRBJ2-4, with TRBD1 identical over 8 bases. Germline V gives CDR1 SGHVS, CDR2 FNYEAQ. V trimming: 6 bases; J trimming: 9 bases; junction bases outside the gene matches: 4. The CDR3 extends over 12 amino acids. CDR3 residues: CASSPGGGIQYF. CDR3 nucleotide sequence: TGTGCCAGCAGTCCAGGGGGCGGCATTCAGTACTTC.

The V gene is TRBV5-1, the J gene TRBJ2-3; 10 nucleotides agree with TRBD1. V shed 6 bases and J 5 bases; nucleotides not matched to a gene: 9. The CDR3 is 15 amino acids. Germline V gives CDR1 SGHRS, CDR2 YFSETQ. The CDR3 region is CASNIIGTGVDTQYF. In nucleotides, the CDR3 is TGCGCCAGCAACATAATAGGGACAGGGGTAGATACGCAGTATTTT.

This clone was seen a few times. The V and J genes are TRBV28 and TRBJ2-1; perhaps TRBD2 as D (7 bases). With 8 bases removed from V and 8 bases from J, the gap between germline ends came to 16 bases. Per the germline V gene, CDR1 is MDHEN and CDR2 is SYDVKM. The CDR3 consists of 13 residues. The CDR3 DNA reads TGTGCCAGCCGTCGTCCGGGGGGCCATGAGCAGTTCTTC. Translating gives CASRRPGGHEQFF.

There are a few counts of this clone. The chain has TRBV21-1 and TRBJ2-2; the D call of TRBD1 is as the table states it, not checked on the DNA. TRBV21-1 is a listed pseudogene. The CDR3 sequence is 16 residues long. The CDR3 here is CAIQQGAQLNTGELFF. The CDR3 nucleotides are TGTGCCATCCAACAGGGGGCCCAACTGAACACCGGGGAGCTGTTTTTT.